Listed below are T cell receptor beta chains from one sample, sequenced in a study of blood T cell repertoires in COVID-19. Method: immunoSEQ multiplex PCR; TCRdb's copy keeps in-frame clones and lacks some. The sample holds under 350,000 clones, approximately 85% seen once. Sequenced material: peripheral blood. The receptors shown here come from a woman in her 70s with acute or convalescent COVID-19. The CDR3 runs from the conserved cysteine through the conserved F or W. D genes are given only for firm matches. Expanded clones get a size class; other rows say once, few or many, or leave the size out.

D gene,clone size,V gene,J gene,CDR3 protein,CDR3 DNA
-,-,TRBV4-1,TRBJ1-4,CASSHPGSLNEKLFF,TGCGCCAGCAGCCACCCAGGATCCCTTAATGAAAAACTGTTTTTT
-,-,TRBV5-4,TRBJ2-1,CASSLVARASYNEQFF,TGTGCCAGCAGCTTGGTTGCCAGGGCCTCCTACAATGAGCAGTTCTTC
TRBD1,many,TRBV2,TRBJ1-2,CASREAGGPVGYTF,TGTGCCAGCAGGGAGGCAGGGGGCCCTGTTGGCTACACCTTC
-,-,TRBV5-1,TRBJ2-1,CASSLTVGYEQFF,TGCGCCAGCAGCTTAACGGTCGGGTATGAGCAGTTCTTC
TRBD1,-,TRBV2,TRBJ2-1,CASRDLPGGAYNEQFF,TGTGCCAGCAGGGATCTCCCAGGGGGCGCCTACAATGAGCAGTTCTTC
-,-,TRBV18,TRBJ2-5,CASSPGVIETQYF,TGTGCCAGCTCACCCGGGGTCATCGAGACCCAGTACTTC
-,-,TRBV6-5,TRBJ2-7,CASRQNYEQYF,TGTGCCAGTAGACAGAACTACGAGCAGTACTTC
-,-,TRBV6-5,TRBJ1-2,CASSWTLQYGYTF,TGTGCCAGCAGTTGGACTTTACAGTATGGCTACACCTTC
-,-,TRBV5-4,TRBJ1-1,CASSLGGGAGNTEAFF,TGTGCCAGCAGCTTGGGTGGGGGCGCGGGGAACACTGAAGCTTTCTTT
-,-,TRBV20-1,TRBJ1-3,CSARAQRTIYF,TGCAGTGCTAGAGCCCAGCGCACCATATATTTT
TRBD1,-,TRBV28,TRBJ1-5,CASSWDRGYGQPQHF,TGTGCCAGCAGTTGGGACAGGGGGTATGGTCAGCCCCAGCATTTT
TRBD2,-,TRBV4-2,TRBJ2-5,CASSQDVAGVGPAQYF,TGTGCCAGCAGCCAAGATGTCGCGGGGGTCGGGCCGGCCCAGTACTTC
-,-,TRBV3-1/TRBV3-2,TRBJ2-2,CASSQRTSRTGELFF,TGTGCCAGCAGCCAAAGGACTTCCCGCACCGGGGAGCTGTTTTTT
-,once,TRBV5-6,TRBJ1-3,CASSLQGSNTIYF,TGTGCCAGCAGCTTGCAGGGATCAAACACCATATATTTT
-,-,TRBV6-1,TRBJ2-2,CASSERVTGELFF,TGTGCCAGCAGTGAACGCGTAACGGGGGAGCTGTTTTTT
-,-,TRBV2,TRBJ1-2,CASSLPGLQANYGYTF,TGTGCCAGCAGTCTTCCGGGACTCCAAGCTAACTATGGCTACACCTTC
-,once,TRBV2,TRBJ1-1,CASSLTRGGNTEAFF,TGTGCCAGCAGCTTGACCCGGGGGGGAAACACTGAAGCTTTCTTT
TRBD1,-,TRBV4-1,TRBJ1-1,CASSSGTANPEAFF,TGCGCCAGCAGCTCAGGGACAGCGAACCCTGAAGCTTTCTTT
-,-,TRBV24-1,TRBJ2-4,CATSGVGPKNIQYF,TGTGCCACCAGCGGGGTGGGTCCCAAAAACATTCAGTACTTC
TRBD2,-,TRBV3-1/TRBV3-2,TRBJ2-2,CASSHSLGGERLAGGTNTGELFF,TGTGCCAGCAGCCACTCCCTAGGCGGGGAGAGACTAGCGGGGGGGACGAACACCGGGGAGCTGTTTTTT
TRBD1,few,TRBV5-1,TRBJ2-2,CASSRTGVGANTGELFF,TGCGCCAGCAGCCGGACAGGGGTAGGGGCTAACACCGGGGAGCTGTTTTTT
-,-,TRBV7-3,TRBJ2-3,CASSLSGPGESTDTQYF,TGTGCCAGCAGCTTGAGTGGGCCGGGGGAGAGCACAGATACGCAGTATTTT
TRBD1,-,TRBV11-3,TRBJ1-1,CASSLGTGDEAFF,TGTGCCAGCAGCTTAGGGACAGGGGACGAAGCTTTCTTT
-,-,TRBV5-4,TRBJ2-5,CASSLAAQRQETQYF,TGTGCCAGCAGCTTGGCCGCACAGAGACAAGAGACCCAGTACTTC
TRBD2,-,TRBV6-5,TRBJ2-1,CASSYLGGGGYNEQFF,TGTGCCAGCAGTTACTTGGGCGGGGGGGGATACAATGAGCAGTTCTTC
-,-,TRBV27,TRBJ1-2,CASSSASVGAYGYTF,TGTGCCAGCAGTTCCGCCTCCGTGGGAGCCTATGGCTACACCTTC
TRBD1,-,TRBV3-1/TRBV3-2,TRBJ1-5,CASSQGQGFNQPQHF,TGTGCCAGCAGCCAAGGACAGGGTTTCAATCAGCCCCAGCATTTT
-,-,TRBV7-9,TRBJ1-4,CASSFVRQVTTNEKLFF,TGTGCCAGCAGCTTCGTTCGACAGGTGACAACTAATGAAAAACTGTTTTTT
-,-,TRBV10-3,TRBJ1-1,CAIRRTGDGEAFF,TGTGCCATCAGACGAACGGGAGATGGTGAAGCTTTCTTT
-,-,TRBV2,TRBJ2-3,CASSEQDQADTQYF,TGTGCCAGCAGTGAACAAGATCAGGCAGATACGCAGTATTTT
TRBD1,-,TRBV24-1,TRBJ1-1,CATSETGRNTEAFF,TGTGCCACCAGTGAGACAGGGAGGAACACTGAAGCTTTCTTT
-,-,TRBV13,TRBJ2-1,CASSSYYGEGETGDNEQFF,TGTGCCAGCAGCTCTTATTATGGGGAGGGGGAGACCGGGGACAATGAGCAGTTCTTC
-,-,TRBV7-9,TRBJ1-2,CASSFSSGYTF,TGTGCCAGCAGCTTCAGTTCTGGCTACACCTTC
-,-,TRBV6-5,TRBJ2-5,CASSHSEKETQYF,TGTGCCAGCAGTCACTCGGAGAAGGAGACCCAGTACTTC
TRBD1,-,TRBV5-1,TRBJ1-2,CASSLDTGTGRSPYGYTF,TGCGCCAGCAGCTTGGATACCGGGACAGGCCGGAGCCCCTATGGCTACACCTTC
-,-,TRBV15,TRBJ2-6,CATSRGGTGANVLTF,TGTGCCACCAGCAGAGGAGGGACTGGGGCCAACGTCCTGACTTTC
-,-,TRBV29-1,TRBJ1-1,CSVDGGGKAFF,TGCAGCGTTGATGGGGGGGGGAAAGCTTTCTTT
TRBD2,few,TRBV18,TRBJ2-3,CASSPTSAGGADTQYF,TGTGCCAGCTCGCCGACTAGCGCCGGGGGCGCAGATACGCAGTATTTT
-,-,TRBV5-6,TRBJ2-7,CASSLRARTASSYEQYF,TGTGCCAGCAGCTTGAGAGCTCGGACAGCCAGCTCCTACGAGCAGTACTTC
-,-,TRBV19,TRBJ1-4,CASSIRRIPEKLFF,TGTGCCAGTAGTATACGGAGGATTCCGGAAAAACTGTTTTTT
-,-,TRBV28,TRBJ2-7,CASSWAEKVQYF,TGTGCCAGCAGTTGGGCAGAAAAAGTGCAGTACTTC
-,-,TRBV20-1,TRBJ2-1,CSASRGNAYNEQFF,TGCAGTGCTAGTCGGGGGAACGCCTACAATGAGCAGTTCTTC
TRBD1,-,TRBV18,TRBJ1-6,CASSPLRDRPDNFPLHF,TGTGCCAGCTCACCGCTCCGGGACAGGCCCGATAATTTTCCCCTCCACTTT
-,-,TRBV19,TRBJ1-1,CASSYGGGGALNTEAFF,TGTGCCAGTAGTTATGGCGGAGGGGGGGCTTTGAACACTGAAGCTTTCTTT
TRBD2,-,TRBV6-2/TRBV6-3,TRBJ2-1,CASSELAGGRNEQFF,TGTGCCAGCAGCGAACTAGCGGGGGGGCGAAATGAGCAGTTCTTC
TRBD1,once,TRBV18,TRBJ2-3,CASSPDRGGLDTQYF,TGTGCCAGCTCACCGGACAGGGGAGGATTGGATACGCAGTATTTT
-,-,TRBV10-3,TRBJ2-1,CAISDPRGNEQFF,TGTGCCATCAGTGACCCGCGGGGAAATGAGCAGTTCTTC